The source of this T cell receptor beta chain is a study of cytomegalovirus exposure and HLA in healthy donors. Use of 60 Vbeta and 13 Jbeta primers characterized the PCR. The protocol was immunoSEQ multiplex PCR, while the TCRdb copy is restricted to in-frame clones and leaves out a portion. The table includes about 270,000 clones, 65% to 85% detected once. The CDR3 loop spans 13 amino acids. Germline values: CDR1 MDHEN, CDR2 SYDVKM. The ends were cut back, 3 bases at V and 3 bases at J, with 5 bases in the middle. Study conclusions and caveats: Most TCR sequences were rare, but some public TCRs occurred in many donors. According to reports, the classifier identified cytomegalovirus status with high specificity and sensitivity. Earlier findings revealed that most TCR beta V segments proved productive either about 87% or about 30% of the time.

As regards this clone: Its matching antigen is unknown.

Sequenced input: PBMCs. J is TRBJ2-2 and V is TRBV28; tentative D call: TRBD2 (5 bases). The sequence was obtained from a female donor in good health and CMV-seronegative. The CDR3 bases are TGTGCCAGCAGTTTGCGGGACACCGGGGAGCTGTTTTTT. It specifies CASSLRDTGELFF. The full variable domain, with the rest looked up from reference TRBV28 and TRBJ2-2, is DVKVTQSSRYLVKRTGEKVFLECVQDMDHENMFWYRQDPGLGLRLIYFSYDVKMKEKGDIPEGYSVSREKKERFSLILESASTNQTSMYLCASSLRDTGELFFGEGSRLTVL.